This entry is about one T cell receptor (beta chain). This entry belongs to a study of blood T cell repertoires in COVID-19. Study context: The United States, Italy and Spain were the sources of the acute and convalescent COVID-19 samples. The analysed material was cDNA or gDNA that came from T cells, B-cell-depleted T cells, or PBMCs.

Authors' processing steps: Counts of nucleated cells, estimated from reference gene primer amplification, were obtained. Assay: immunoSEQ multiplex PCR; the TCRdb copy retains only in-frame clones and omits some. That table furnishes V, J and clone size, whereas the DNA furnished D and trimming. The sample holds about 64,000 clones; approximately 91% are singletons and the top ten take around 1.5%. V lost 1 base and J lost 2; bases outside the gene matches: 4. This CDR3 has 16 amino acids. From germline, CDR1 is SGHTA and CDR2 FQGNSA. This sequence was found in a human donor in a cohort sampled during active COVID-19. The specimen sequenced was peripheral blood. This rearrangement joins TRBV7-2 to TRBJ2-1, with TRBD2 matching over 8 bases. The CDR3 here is CASSLGPSGPYNEQFF. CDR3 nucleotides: TGTGCCAGCAGCTTAGGCCCTAGCGGGCCCTACAATGAGCAGTTCTTC.